These T cell receptor beta chains were read from a single sample in a study of blood T cells in healthy people across ages. One entry per CDR3 protein, called by TCRdb with MiXCR from the 5' RACE reads. Of under 2 million distinct CDR3 sequences listed, roughly 32% are singletons. The sequenced sample consisted of blood. The receptors were sampled from a woman under 40 in good health. Each CDR3 is given with its conserved first and last residue. A D gene is named only where the DNA matches it firmly. A row's size may be missing; if present it is once, few, many or a size class.

v_gene: TRBV11-2; len: 17; j_gene: TRBJ2-1; d_gene: TRBD2; abundance: few; CDR3aa: CASSFSRGVAGVNEQFF; CDR3nt: TGTGCCAGCAGCTTCTCTCGGGGGGTAGCGGGAGTAAATGAGCAGTTCTTC
v_gene: TRBV6-6; len: 15; j_gene: TRBJ2-7; d_gene: .; abundance: few; CDR3aa: CASRPRQAGSYEQYF; CDR3nt: TGTGCCAGCAGACCCAGACAGGCTGGGTCCTACGAGCAGTACTTC
v_gene: TRBV28; len: 15; j_gene: TRBJ2-3; d_gene: TRBD2; abundance: .; CDR3aa: CASRGGSWGTDTQYF; CDR3nt: TGTGCCAGCAGGGGCGGGAGTTGGGGCACAGATACGCAGTATTTT
v_gene: TRBV2; len: 14; j_gene: TRBJ1-2; d_gene: TRBD1; abundance: .; CDR3aa: CASRTGGGDYGYTF; CDR3nt: TGTGCCAGCAGGACAGGGGGCGGAGACTATGGCTACACCTTC
v_gene: TRBV3-1; len: 17; j_gene: TRBJ2-1; d_gene: TRBD2; abundance: few; CDR3aa: CASSHQEGLASRYEQFF; CDR3nt: TGTGCCAGCAGCCATCAAGAGGGACTAGCGTCACGGTATGAGCAGTTCTTC
v_gene: TRBV7-2; len: 14; j_gene: TRBJ2-7; d_gene: TRBD1; abundance: .; CDR3aa: CAGGLGDRAYEQYF; CDR3nt: TGTGCCGGCGGCTTAGGGGACAGGGCCTACGAGCAGTACTTC
v_gene: TRBV7-3; len: 16; j_gene: TRBJ2-1; d_gene: TRBD2; abundance: many; CDR3aa: CASSPHGTSGGNEQFF; CDR3nt: TGTGCCAGCAGCCCCCACGGGACTAGCGGGGGCAATGAGCAGTTCTTC
v_gene: TRBV20-1; len: 15; j_gene: TRBJ1-2; d_gene: .; abundance: few; CDR3aa: CSARDLRSTLYGYTF; CDR3nt: TGCAGTGCTAGAGATCTGCGGTCGACCCTCTATGGCTACACCTTC
v_gene: TRBV4-1; len: 16; j_gene: TRBJ1-3; d_gene: .; abundance: few; CDR3aa: CASSHETGPAGNTIYF; CDR3nt: TGCGCCAGCAGCCACGAAACAGGGCCGGCCGGAAACACCATATATTTT
v_gene: TRBV9; len: 15; j_gene: TRBJ1-1; d_gene: TRBD1; abundance: .; CDR3aa: CASSATGQLDTEAFF; CDR3nt: TGTGCCAGCAGCGCGACGGGACAGTTGGACACTGAAGCTTTCTTT
v_gene: TRBV28; len: 13; j_gene: TRBJ2-7; d_gene: TRBD1; abundance: .; CDR3aa: CAIKQGIGYEQYF; CDR3nt: TGTGCCATCAAACAGGGGATAGGATACGAGCAGTACTTC
v_gene: TRBV30; len: 12; j_gene: TRBJ2-7; d_gene: .; abundance: .; CDR3aa: CAWSVGQGEQYF; CDR3nt: TGTGCCTGGAGTGTAGGGCAGGGCGAGCAGTACTTC
v_gene: TRBV27; len: 15; j_gene: TRBJ2-1; d_gene: TRBD2; abundance: few; CDR3aa: CASSFSTSVGNEQFF; CDR3nt: TGTGCCAGCAGTTTCTCAACTAGCGTAGGCAATGAGCAGTTCTTC
v_gene: TRBV5-1; len: 14; j_gene: TRBJ1-5; d_gene: TRBD1; abundance: .; CDR3aa: CASSYKQGGQPQHF; CDR3nt: TGCGCCAGCAGCTATAAGCAGGGGGGTCAGCCCCAGCATTTT
v_gene: TRBV20-1; len: 15; j_gene: TRBJ1-2; d_gene: .; abundance: few; CDR3aa: CSASLGAKSSGGYTF; CDR3nt: TGCAGTGCTAGCTTGGGGGCCAAAAGTTCTGGTGGCTACACCTTC
v_gene: TRBV28; len: 15; j_gene: TRBJ2-3; d_gene: TRBD1; abundance: few; CDR3aa: CASRYGDRGTDTQYF; CDR3nt: TGTGCCAGCAGATACGGGGACAGGGGAACAGATACGCAGTATTTT
v_gene: TRBV7-2; len: 15; j_gene: TRBJ2-2; d_gene: TRBD2; abundance: few; CDR3aa: CASRWTSGSGGELFF; CDR3nt: TGTGCCAGCAGGTGGACTAGCGGGAGTGGCGGGGAGCTGTTTTTT
v_gene: TRBV7-3; len: 15; j_gene: TRBJ2-2; d_gene: TRBD1; abundance: .; CDR3aa: CASSLRDRGPGEPFF; CDR3nt: TGTGCCAGCAGCTTACGGGACAGGGGCCCCGGGGAGCCGTTTTTT
v_gene: TRBV28; len: 15; j_gene: TRBJ2-1; d_gene: TRBD1; abundance: few; CDR3aa: CASSFGTGGTNEQFF; CDR3nt: TGTGCCAGCAGTTTCGGGACAGGGGGAACCAATGAGCAGTTCTTC
v_gene: TRBV19; len: 16; j_gene: TRBJ2-1; d_gene: TRBD2; abundance: .; CDR3aa: CASSTGLAGGLDEQFF; CDR3nt: TGTGCCAGTAGTACAGGACTAGCGGGGGGCCTTGATGAGCAGTTCTTC
v_gene: TRBV2; len: 14; j_gene: TRBJ2-7; d_gene: TRBD2; abundance: .; CDR3aa: CASSRSGSPYEQYF; CDR3nt: TGTGCCAGCAGTCGTAGCGGGAGCCCCTACGAGCAGTACTTC
v_gene: TRBV28; len: 15; j_gene: TRBJ2-5; d_gene: .; abundance: .; CDR3aa: CASSLFGQHQETQYF; CDR3nt: TGTGCCAGCAGTTTATTTGGGCAGCACCAAGAGACCCAGTACTTC
v_gene: TRBV29-1; len: 14; j_gene: TRBJ2-1; d_gene: .; abundance: .; CDR3aa: CSVARVISYNEQFF; CDR3nt: TGCAGCGTTGCGAGAGTGATATCCTACAATGAGCAGTTCTTC
v_gene: TRBV2; len: 12; j_gene: TRBJ2-1; d_gene: .; abundance: .; CDR3aa: CASSGFGNEQFF; CDR3nt: TGTGCCAGCAGTGGTTTCGGCAATGAGCAGTTCTTC
v_gene: TRBV7-3; len: 15; j_gene: TRBJ2-1; d_gene: .; abundance: .; CDR3aa: CASSQVSGEANEQFF; CDR3nt: TGTGCCAGCAGTCAAGTTAGCGGAGAGGCGAATGAGCAGTTCTTC
v_gene: TRBV20-1; len: 11; j_gene: TRBJ1-1; d_gene: TRBD1; abundance: .; CDR3aa: CRGTGGTEAFF; CDR3nt: TGCAGAGGAACAGGGGGCACTGAAGCTTTCTTT
v_gene: TRBV9; len: 15; j_gene: TRBJ1-2; d_gene: TRBD1; abundance: .; CDR3aa: CASSRGQGSNYSYTF; CDR3nt: TGTGCCAGCAGCAGGGGACAGGGAAGTAACTATAGCTACACCTTC
v_gene: TRBV5-1; len: 16; j_gene: TRBJ1-6; d_gene: .; abundance: few; CDR3aa: CASSRDYSSYNSPLHF; CDR3nt: TGCGCCAGCAGTAGGGACTATAGCTCCTATAATTCACCCCTCCACTTT
v_gene: TRBV29-1; len: 14; j_gene: TRBJ2-7; d_gene: .; abundance: few; CDR3aa: CSVETEAPGYEQYF; CDR3nt: TGCAGCGTTGAAACGGAGGCCCCGGGGTACGAGCAGTACTTC
v_gene: TRBV6-4; len: 16; j_gene: TRBJ2-1; d_gene: TRBD2; abundance: once; CDR3aa: CAGSERTSGGADEQFF; CDR3nt: TGTGCCGGCAGTGAGAGGACTAGCGGGGGGGCCGATGAGCAGTTCTTC
v_gene: TRBV30; len: 11; j_gene: TRBJ1-2; d_gene: .; abundance: few; CDR3aa: CAWSSRAGYTF; CDR3nt: TGTGCCTGGAGTAGCAGGGCTGGCTACACCTTC
v_gene: TRBV6-6; len: 14; j_gene: TRBJ2-5; d_gene: .; abundance: .; CDR3aa: CASSYQGAGKTQYF; CDR3nt: TGTGCCAGCAGTTATCAAGGGGCTGGAAAGACCCAGTACTTC
v_gene: TRBV5-1; len: 16; j_gene: TRBJ1-2; d_gene: TRBD1; abundance: .; CDR3aa: CASSSSTGGENYGYTF; CDR3nt: TGCGCCAGCAGCTCCTCGACAGGGGGAGAAAACTATGGCTACACCTTC
v_gene: TRBV10-3; len: 14; j_gene: TRBJ2-3; d_gene: .; abundance: few; CDR3aa: CAISESPAGDTQYF; CDR3nt: TGTGCCATCAGTGAGTCCCCCGCCGGGGATACGCAGTATTTT
v_gene: TRBV6-5; len: 16; j_gene: TRBJ2-5; d_gene: TRBD2; abundance: many; CDR3aa: CASSYSITSGRETQYF; CDR3nt: TGTGCCAGCAGTTACTCGATAACTAGCGGACGGGAGACCCAGTACTTC
v_gene: TRBV4-1; len: 15; j_gene: TRBJ1-2; d_gene: .; abundance: .; CDR3aa: CASSQGIQGYYGYTF; CDR3nt: TGCGCCAGCAGCCAGGGGATACAGGGATACTATGGCTACACCTTC
v_gene: TRBV18; len: 15; j_gene: TRBJ2-5; d_gene: .; abundance: .; CDR3aa: CASSPPSVPGETQYF; CDR3nt: TGTGCCAGCTCACCACCGTCGGTCCCGGGGGAGACCCAGTACTTC
v_gene: TRBV6-2/TRBV6-3; len: 16; j_gene: TRBJ2-1; d_gene: TRBD2; abundance: many; CDR3aa: CASSPLTSGGYNEQFF; CDR3nt: TGTGCCAGCAGTCCATTGACTAGCGGGGGATACAATGAGCAGTTCTTC
v_gene: TRBV20-1; len: 12; j_gene: TRBJ1-2; d_gene: .; abundance: .; CDR3aa: CSAVDGVYGHTF; CDR3nt: TGCAGTGCTGTGGACGGGGTCTATGGCCACACCTTC
v_gene: TRBV10-3; len: 13; j_gene: TRBJ2-5; d_gene: .; abundance: few; CDR3aa: CAIREQPQETQYF; CDR3nt: TGTGCCATCAGGGAACAACCGCAAGAGACCCAGTACTTC
v_gene: TRBV29-1; len: 10; j_gene: TRBJ2-5; d_gene: .; abundance: once; CDR3aa: CSVSTRGQYF; CDR3nt: TGCAGCGTTTCGACACGCGGGCAGTACTTC
v_gene: TRBV3-1; len: 15; j_gene: TRBJ1-2; d_gene: .; abundance: .; CDR3aa: CASSQGGSPNYGYTF; CDR3nt: TGTGCCAGCAGCCAAGGGGGTTCTCCGAACTATGGCTACACCTTC
v_gene: TRBV20-1; len: 14; j_gene: TRBJ2-1; d_gene: TRBD2; abundance: .; CDR3aa: CSAAKAGGCNEQFF; CDR3nt: TGCAGTGCTGCCAAAGCGGGGGGGTGTAATGAGCAGTTCTTC
v_gene: TRBV5-6; len: 14; j_gene: TRBJ2-3; d_gene: .; abundance: many; CDR3aa: CASSPDARTDTQYF; CDR3nt: TGTGCCAGCAGCCCCGATGCACGCACAGATACGCAGTATTTT
v_gene: TRBV3-1; len: 14; j_gene: TRBJ2-7; d_gene: TRBD2; abundance: .; CDR3aa: CASSQAGAGYEQYF; CDR3nt: TGTGCCAGCAGCCAAGCGGGAGCGGGGTACGAGCAGTACTTC
v_gene: TRBV7-9; len: 13; j_gene: TRBJ2-5; d_gene: .; abundance: .; CDR3aa: CASSVAHGETQYF; CDR3nt: TGTGCCAGCAGCGTAGCCCATGGGGAGACCCAGTACTTC
v_gene: TRBV6-2/TRBV6-3; len: 15; j_gene: TRBJ1-2; d_gene: .; abundance: .; CDR3aa: CASSHSSYGNYGYTF; CDR3nt: TGTGCCAGCAGTCACTCGTCGTACGGGAACTATGGCTACACCTTC
v_gene: TRBV7-9; len: 18; j_gene: TRBJ1-2; d_gene: TRBD1; abundance: .; CDR3aa: CASSSHDTGTGSNYGYTF; CDR3nt: TGTGCCAGCAGCTCACACGACACCGGGACAGGATCTAACTATGGCTACACCTTC
v_gene: TRBV9; len: 17; j_gene: TRBJ2-5; d_gene: .; abundance: few; CDR3aa: CASSHRSLRGHQETQYF; CDR3nt: TGTGCCAGCAGTCACAGATCCCTACGGGGGCACCAAGAGACCCAGTACTTC
v_gene: TRBV9; len: 14; j_gene: TRBJ2-2; d_gene: .; abundance: .; CDR3aa: CASTARSYTGELFF; CDR3nt: TGTGCCAGCACGGCGCGGTCCTACACCGGGGAGCTGTTTTTT
v_gene: TRBV4-1; len: 19; j_gene: TRBJ1-5; d_gene: TRBD1; abundance: .; CDR3aa: CASNQGIIQGALNNQPQHF; CDR3nt: TGCGCCAGCAACCAAGGTATAATACAGGGGGCGTTAAACAATCAGCCCCAGCATTTT
v_gene: TRBV11-2; len: 19; j_gene: TRBJ2-1; d_gene: TRBD2; abundance: few; CDR3aa: CASSLIRRTSGGDLGEQFF; CDR3nt: TGTGCCAGCAGCTTGATTAGAAGGACTAGCGGGGGGGATTTAGGTGAGCAGTTCTTC
v_gene: TRBV27; len: 13; j_gene: TRBJ2-1; d_gene: TRBD2; abundance: once; CDR3aa: CASSILAGAEQFF; CDR3nt: TGTGCCAGCAGTATTCTAGCGGGAGCTGAGCAGTTCTTC
v_gene: TRBV20-1; len: 12; j_gene: TRBJ1-2; d_gene: .; abundance: few; CDR3aa: CSAPQDNYGYTF; CDR3nt: TGCAGTGCTCCACAGGATAACTATGGCTACACCTTC
v_gene: TRBV7-2; len: 15; j_gene: TRBJ2-1; d_gene: TRBD2; abundance: few; CDR3aa: CASSFRGGVYNEQFF; CDR3nt: TGTGCCAGCAGCTTCCGCGGGGGGGTGTACAATGAGCAGTTCTTC
v_gene: TRBV7-9; len: 14; j_gene: TRBJ2-7; d_gene: .; abundance: few; CDR3aa: CASSRQPQGYEQYF; CDR3nt: TGTGCCAGCAGCCGCCAACCACAGGGATACGAGCAGTACTTC
v_gene: TRBV25-1; len: 16; j_gene: TRBJ1-4; d_gene: TRBD1; abundance: .; CDR3aa: CASSGNRGQGNEKLFF; CDR3nt: TGTGCCAGCAGTGGGAACAGGGGGCAGGGTAATGAAAAACTGTTTTTT
v_gene: TRBV6-5; len: 14; j_gene: TRBJ2-7; d_gene: TRBD2; abundance: few; CDR3aa: CAVSSGGRSYEQYF; CDR3nt: TGTGCCGTCAGTAGCGGGGGACGGTCCTACGAGCAGTACTTC
v_gene: TRBV28; len: 16; j_gene: TRBJ2-3; d_gene: TRBD2; abundance: few; CDR3aa: CASSTTSSGRTDTQYF; CDR3nt: TGTGCCAGCAGTACCACCTCTAGCGGGAGGACAGATACGCAGTATTTT
v_gene: TRBV7-8; len: 15; j_gene: TRBJ2-5; d_gene: .; abundance: few; CDR3aa: CASSLAERYQETQYF; CDR3nt: TGTGCCAGCAGCTTAGCGGAAAGGTACCAAGAGACCCAGTACTTC